Listed below are T cell receptor beta chains from one sample, sequenced in a study of graft-versus-host responses after intestinal transplantation. The data were produced by immunoSEQ multiplex PCR, yet TCRdb's version contains in-frame clones alone and is incomplete. The table lists over 45,000 clones, around 93% of them singletons. Sample: PBMCs, taken around 820 days after a first intestinal transplant, on the day of a second. These receptor sequences come from a human patient who received an intestinal transplant, so some T cells may come from the graft donor. The CDR3 runs from the conserved cysteine through the conserved F or W. A D gene is named only where the DNA matches it firmly. Expanded clones get a size class; other rows say once, few or many, or leave the size out.

v_gene: TRBV29-1
abundance: .
j_gene: TRBJ1-2
d_gene: TRBD1
CDR3aa: CSVEDRTGPENYGYTF
CDR3nt: TGCAGCGTTGAAGATCGGACAGGGCCGGAGAACTATGGCTACACCTTC

v_gene: TRBV4-1
abundance: .
j_gene: TRBJ1-1
d_gene: .
CDR3aa: CASSPAAAETYLEAFF
CDR3nt: TGCGCCAGCAGCCCCGCCGCGGCAGAGACTTACCTTGAAGCTTTCTTT

v_gene: TRBV11-2
abundance: .
j_gene: TRBJ1-1
d_gene: TRBD1
CDR3aa: CASSSGTGVHTEAFF
CDR3nt: TGTGCCAGCAGCTCCGGGACAGGAGTTCACACTGAAGCTTTCTTT

v_gene: TRBV7-2
abundance: .
j_gene: TRBJ2-1
d_gene: TRBD1
CDR3aa: CASSKQAGGYEQFF
CDR3nt: TGTGCCAGCAGCAAACAGGCAGGGGGTTATGAGCAGTTCTTC

v_gene: TRBV5-1
abundance: .
j_gene: TRBJ2-7
d_gene: TRBD2
CDR3aa: CASSLGLAGGPRKEQYF
CDR3nt: TGCGCCAGCAGCTTAGGACTAGCGGGAGGGCCGCGAAAAGAGCAGTACTTC

v_gene: TRBV7-6
abundance: once
j_gene: TRBJ1-3
d_gene: TRBD1
CDR3aa: CASSVRQGPSGNTIYF
CDR3nt: TGTGCCAGCAGCGTACGACAGGGTCCTTCTGGAAACACCATATATTTT

v_gene: TRBV27
abundance: .
j_gene: TRBJ2-3
d_gene: TRBD2
CDR3aa: CASSFGLARADTQYF
CDR3nt: TGTGCCAGCAGTTTCGGACTAGCGAGGGCAGATACGCAGTATTTT

v_gene: TRBV18
abundance: .
j_gene: TRBJ1-3
d_gene: .
CDR3aa: CASSPDGQRGNTIYF
CDR3nt: TGTGCCAGCTCACCGGACGGTCAAAGGGGAAACACCATATATTTT

v_gene: TRBV5-3
abundance: .
j_gene: TRBJ2-3
d_gene: TRBD2
CDR3aa: CARSPVREGLTGTQYF
CDR3nt: TGTGCCAGAAGTCCCGTACGGGAGGGACTCACAGGTACGCAGTATTTT

v_gene: TRBV7-6
abundance: once
j_gene: TRBJ2-1
d_gene: .
CDR3aa: CASSPTVAQVNSYNEQFF
CDR3nt: TGTGCCAGCAGCCCAACGGTGGCGCAGGTTAACTCCTACAATGAGCAGTTCTTC

v_gene: TRBV7-6
abundance: .
j_gene: TRBJ2-5
d_gene: TRBD1
CDR3aa: CASSRYTTDRGEETQYF
CDR3nt: TGTGCCAGCAGCCGATATACAACGGACAGGGGGGAAGAGACCCAGTACTTC

v_gene: TRBV19
abundance: .
j_gene: TRBJ2-3
d_gene: .
CDR3aa: CASSLYGGSTDTQYF
CDR3nt: TGTGCCAGTAGTCTCTACGGCGGGAGCACAGATACGCAGTATTTT

v_gene: TRBV7-9
abundance: .
j_gene: TRBJ1-5
d_gene: .
CDR3aa: CASSSTGIGQPQHF
CDR3nt: TGTGCCAGCAGCTCAACAGGGATCGGTCAGCCCCAGCATTTT

v_gene: TRBV7-9
abundance: once
j_gene: TRBJ2-1
d_gene: TRBD1
CDR3aa: CASSEFGTGSPNEQFF
CDR3nt: TGTGCCAGCAGCGAATTTGGGACAGGGAGTCCAAATGAGCAGTTCTTC

v_gene: TRBV7-2
abundance: few
j_gene: TRBJ2-1
d_gene: TRBD2
CDR3aa: CASSPGGGSYNEQFF
CDR3nt: TGTGCCAGCAGCCCTGGGGGGGGGTCCTACAATGAGCAGTTCTTC

v_gene: TRBV14
abundance: .
j_gene: TRBJ1-1
d_gene: .
CDR3aa: CASSQAVFTEAFF
CDR3nt: TGTGCCAGCAGCCAAGCTGTGTTCACTGAAGCTTTCTTT

v_gene: TRBV27
abundance: .
j_gene: TRBJ2-7
d_gene: TRBD1
CDR3aa: CASSPAPGTVSYEQYF
CDR3nt: TGTGCCAGCAGTCCCGCCCCCGGGACAGTTTCCTACGAGCAGTACTTC

v_gene: TRBV6-1
abundance: .
j_gene: TRBJ2-6
d_gene: .
CDR3aa: CASSEALLPLSGANVLTF
CDR3nt: TGTGCCAGCAGTGAAGCGCTTCTTCCCCTCTCTGGGGCCAACGTCCTGACTTTC

v_gene: TRBV9
abundance: .
j_gene: TRBJ2-7
d_gene: TRBD1
CDR3aa: CASSGGDRAYEQYF
CDR3nt: TGTGCCAGCAGCGGAGGGGACAGGGCCTACGAGCAGTACTTC

v_gene: TRBV2
abundance: .
j_gene: TRBJ2-3
d_gene: .
CDR3aa: CASSDGGDTQYF
CDR3nt: TGTGCCAGCAGTGATGGGGGAGATACGCAGTATTTT

v_gene: TRBV5-1
abundance: once
j_gene: TRBJ2-3
d_gene: .
CDR3aa: CASSLGSTDTQYF
CDR3nt: TGCGCCAGCAGCTTAGGTAGCACAGATACGCAGTATTTT

v_gene: TRBV7-9
abundance: .
j_gene: TRBJ2-7
d_gene: TRBD1
CDR3aa: CASSFGTGTPEQYF
CDR3nt: TGTGCCAGCAGCTTCGGGACAGGGACTCCCGAGCAGTACTTC

v_gene: TRBV10-3
abundance: .
j_gene: TRBJ2-1
d_gene: .
CDR3aa: CAISDGDEQFF
CDR3nt: TGTGCCATCAGTGATGGCGATGAGCAGTTCTTC

v_gene: TRBV29-1
abundance: .
j_gene: TRBJ1-2
d_gene: TRBD1
CDR3aa: CSVEVPRTGIVGYTF
CDR3nt: TGCAGCGTTGAAGTCCCCCGGACAGGGATCGTGGGCTACACCTTC

v_gene: TRBV10-3
abundance: .
j_gene: TRBJ2-5
d_gene: .
CDR3aa: CAMSREREETQYF
CDR3nt: TGTGCCATGAGCCGGGAGCGGGAAGAGACCCAGTACTTC

v_gene: TRBV11-2
abundance: .
j_gene: TRBJ1-4
d_gene: TRBD1
CDR3aa: CASSLIRTGNEKLFF
CDR3nt: TGTGCCAGCAGCCTGATACGGACAGGGAATGAAAAACTGTTTTTT

v_gene: TRBV7-7
abundance: .
j_gene: TRBJ1-5
d_gene: .
CDR3aa: CASSLSHQQPQHF
CDR3nt: TGTGCTAGCAGCTTGTCCCACCAGCAGCCCCAGCATTTT

v_gene: TRBV28
abundance: .
j_gene: TRBJ2-4
d_gene: .
CDR3aa: CASIRGLAKNIQYF
CDR3nt: TGTGCCAGCATCAGAGGATTAGCCAAAAACATTCAGTACTTC

v_gene: TRBV11-2
abundance: .
j_gene: TRBJ2-2
d_gene: TRBD1
CDR3aa: CASSSQGAYTGELFF
CDR3nt: TGTGCCAGCAGCAGCCAGGGGGCTTACACCGGGGAGCTGTTTTTT

v_gene: TRBV4-1
abundance: .
j_gene: TRBJ1-4
d_gene: .
CDR3aa: CASSHNPAGPTNEKLFF
CDR3nt: TGCGCCAGCAGCCACAACCCCGCGGGACCAACTAATGAAAAACTGTTTTTT

v_gene: TRBV9
abundance: .
j_gene: TRBJ2-1
d_gene: TRBD1
CDR3aa: CASSVAGAGGSSGNEQFF
CDR3nt: TGTGCCAGCAGCGTAGCTGGAGCAGGGGGCTCATCGGGAAATGAGCAGTTCTTC

v_gene: TRBV5-1
abundance: .
j_gene: TRBJ1-1
d_gene: .
CDR3aa: CASSLDYSPNTEAFF
CDR3nt: TGCGCCAGCAGCCTAGACTATAGTCCGAACACTGAAGCTTTCTTT

v_gene: TRBV28
abundance: .
j_gene: TRBJ2-7
d_gene: .
CDR3aa: CASSTRGRTYEQYF
CDR3nt: TGTGCCAGCAGTACCAGGGGAAGAACCTACGAGCAGTACTTC

v_gene: TRBV7-2
abundance: .
j_gene: TRBJ2-4
d_gene: .
CDR3aa: CASSLGGAKLEYF
CDR3nt: TGTGCCAGCAGCTTAGGCGGGGCTAAACTAGAATACTTC

v_gene: TRBV6-5
abundance: .
j_gene: TRBJ1-5
d_gene: .
CDR3aa: CASRWAVTPLEPQHF
CDR3nt: TGTGCCAGCAGATGGGCCGTTACCCCCTTGGAGCCCCAGCATTTT

v_gene: TRBV28
abundance: .
j_gene: TRBJ1-2
d_gene: .
CDR3aa: CASSPKWTTYGYTF
CDR3nt: TGTGCCAGCAGTCCCAAATGGACCACCTATGGCTACACCTTC

v_gene: TRBV10-1
abundance: .
j_gene: TRBJ2-2
d_gene: .
CDR3aa: CASSERPGRGELFF
CDR3nt: TGCGCCAGCAGTGAACGGCCGGGCAGGGGGGAGCTGTTTTTT

v_gene: TRBV5-4
abundance: .
j_gene: TRBJ2-2
d_gene: TRBD2
CDR3aa: CASSLNPGLAGGPWTGELFF
CDR3nt: TGTGCCAGCAGCTTGAATCCCGGACTAGCGGGAGGGCCTTGGACCGGGGAGCTGTTTTTT

v_gene: TRBV6-5
abundance: .
j_gene: TRBJ2-7
d_gene: TRBD2
CDR3aa: CASQYGGAYEQYF
CDR3nt: TGTGCCAGCCAATATGGGGGGGCCTACGAGCAGTACTTC

v_gene: TRBV28
abundance: .
j_gene: TRBJ1-2
d_gene: .
CDR3aa: CASSLVGGVIYGCTF
CDR3nt: TGTGCCAGCAGTCTCGTAGGGGGGGTTATCTATGGCTGCACCTTC